The rows below give T cell receptor beta chains drawn from one sample of a study of Ad26.COV2.S vaccination and SARS-CoV-2 variants. The protocol was immunoSEQ multiplex PCR, while the TCRdb copy is restricted to in-frame clones and leaves out a portion. The table lists roughly 240,000 clones, roughly 90% of them singletons. Sample: peripheral blood, taken in a trial of Ad26.COV2.S vaccine versus placebo. Source of these receptors: a person between 18 and 60 years old who received the Ad26.COV2.S COVID-19 vaccine or a placebo. The CDR3 runs from the conserved cysteine through the conserved F or W. The order of the fields is V gene, J gene, D gene, clone size, CDR3 protein, CDR3 DNA. A D gene is named only where the DNA matches it firmly. Clone size is stated in some rows and not others, as once, few, many or a class when expanded.

v_gene: TRBV6-5; j_gene: TRBJ2-5; d_gene: .; abundance: few; CDR3aa: CASSTTQGGETQYF; CDR3nt: TGTGCCAGCAGCACAACGCAGGGGGGAGAGACCCAGTACTTC
v_gene: TRBV4-2; j_gene: TRBJ1-1; d_gene: TRBD1; abundance: .; CDR3aa: CASSQEGGGITEAFF; CDR3nt: TGTGCCAGCAGCCAAGAGGGAGGGGGCATCACTGAAGCTTTCTTT
v_gene: TRBV30; j_gene: TRBJ2-7; d_gene: .; abundance: .; CDR3aa: CAWSVKGPSYEQYF; CDR3nt: TGTGCCTGGAGTGTAAAGGGGCCCTCCTACGAGCAGTACTTC
v_gene: TRBV5-4; j_gene: TRBJ1-2; d_gene: TRBD1; abundance: .; CDR3aa: CASSLVGQQNGYTF; CDR3nt: TGTGCCAGCAGCTTGGTGGGACAGCAGAATGGCTACACCTTC
v_gene: TRBV14; j_gene: TRBJ2-4; d_gene: .; abundance: .; CDR3aa: CASSHTGAKNIQYF; CDR3nt: TGTGCCAGCAGCCATACGGGGGCGAAAAACATTCAGTACTTC
v_gene: TRBV5-1; j_gene: TRBJ2-5; d_gene: .; abundance: .; CDR3aa: CASRAEETQYF; CDR3nt: TGCGCCAGCAGGGCAGAAGAGACCCAGTACTTC
v_gene: TRBV14; j_gene: TRBJ2-7; d_gene: TRBD1; abundance: .; CDR3aa: CASSQAGQGNEQYF; CDR3nt: TGTGCCAGCAGCCAAGCCGGACAGGGCAACGAGCAGTACTTC
v_gene: TRBV9; j_gene: TRBJ2-3; d_gene: TRBD2; abundance: .; CDR3aa: CASSVELAADTQYF; CDR3nt: TGTGCCAGCAGCGTAGAACTAGCGGCAGATACGCAGTATTTT
v_gene: TRBV11-2; j_gene: TRBJ2-7; d_gene: .; abundance: .; CDR3aa: CASSSNADYEQYF; CDR3nt: TGTGCCAGCAGCTCCAATGCGGACTACGAGCAGTACTTC
v_gene: TRBV15; j_gene: TRBJ1-5; d_gene: .; abundance: .; CDR3aa: CATSRVPGHNQPQHF; CDR3nt: TGTGCCACCAGCAGAGTGCCAGGGCATAATCAGCCCCAGCATTTT
v_gene: TRBV7-9; j_gene: TRBJ2-5; d_gene: TRBD2; abundance: .; CDR3aa: CASSRTSGGVETQYF; CDR3nt: TGTGCCAGCAGTCGGACTAGCGGGGGGGTTGAGACCCAGTACTTC
v_gene: TRBV18; j_gene: TRBJ1-2; d_gene: .; abundance: .; CDR3aa: CASSPPPRDGYTF; CDR3nt: TGTGCCAGCTCACCACCCCCAAGGGATGGCTACACCTTC
v_gene: TRBV6-6; j_gene: TRBJ2-5; d_gene: TRBD2; abundance: .; CDR3aa: CASSPPRSGGLSETQYF; CDR3nt: TGTGCCAGCAGTCCCCCGAGGAGCGGGGGACTGTCAGAGACCCAGTACTTC
v_gene: TRBV10-3; j_gene: TRBJ1-3; d_gene: .; abundance: .; CDR3aa: CAITPGEGTIYF; CDR3nt: TGTGCCATCACCCCCGGGGAGGGGACCATATATTTT
v_gene: TRBV11-2; j_gene: TRBJ2-3; d_gene: .; abundance: .; CDR3aa: CASSLNPSDTQYF; CDR3nt: TGTGCCAGCAGCTTAAACCCATCGGATACGCAGTATTTT
v_gene: TRBV6-6; j_gene: TRBJ1-5; d_gene: .; abundance: .; CDR3aa: CASSYSGERQPQHF; CDR3nt: TGTGCCAGCAGTTACTCGGGGGAGCGGCAGCCCCAGCATTTT
v_gene: TRBV18; j_gene: TRBJ2-5; d_gene: .; abundance: .; CDR3aa: CASSPGGVEETQYF; CDR3nt: TGTGCCAGCTCACCAGGAGGGGTGGAAGAGACCCAGTACTTC
v_gene: TRBV5-6; j_gene: TRBJ2-7; d_gene: .; abundance: .; CDR3aa: CASTGTFIDEQYF; CDR3nt: TGTGCCAGCACCGGGACATTCATCGACGAGCAGTACTTC
v_gene: TRBV10-2; j_gene: TRBJ2-2; d_gene: .; abundance: .; CDR3aa: CASTVAGKGNGELFF; CDR3nt: TGCGCCAGCACGGTCGCAGGGAAGGGAAACGGGGAGCTGTTTTTT
v_gene: TRBV7-9; j_gene: TRBJ2-1; d_gene: .; abundance: .; CDR3aa: CASSLFEGNEQFF; CDR3nt: TGTGCCAGCAGCTTGTTCGAGGGGAATGAGCAGTTCTTC
v_gene: TRBV5-5; j_gene: TRBJ2-2; d_gene: .; abundance: few; CDR3aa: CASSSEVPARGELFF; CDR3nt: TGTGCCAGCAGCTCGGAGGTACCAGCTAGGGGGGAGCTGTTTTTT
v_gene: TRBV19; j_gene: TRBJ2-7; d_gene: .; abundance: once; CDR3aa: CASSPADRPLIEQYF; CDR3nt: TGTGCCAGTAGCCCTGCGGACAGACCACTAATTGAGCAGTACTTC
v_gene: TRBV24-1; j_gene: TRBJ2-7; d_gene: TRBD1; abundance: .; CDR3aa: CATSDRAGTGAYEQYF; CDR3nt: TGTGCCACCAGTGACCGAGCCGGGACAGGAGCCTACGAGCAGTACTTC
v_gene: TRBV6-2/TRBV6-3; j_gene: TRBJ1-6; d_gene: .; abundance: .; CDR3aa: CASSYGPDSPLHF; CDR3nt: TGTGCCAGCAGTTACGGACCCGATTCACCCCTCCACTTT
v_gene: TRBV25-1; j_gene: TRBJ2-1; d_gene: .; abundance: .; CDR3aa: CASSEPSRGNNEQFF; CDR3nt: TGTGCCAGCAGTGAGCCAAGCAGGGGAAACAATGAGCAGTTCTTC
v_gene: TRBV6-2/TRBV6-3; j_gene: TRBJ1-2; d_gene: .; abundance: .; CDR3aa: CASSWPNNYGYTF; CDR3nt: TGTGCCAGCAGTTGGCCAAACAACTATGGCTACACCTTC
v_gene: TRBV7-2; j_gene: TRBJ2-5; d_gene: .; abundance: .; CDR3aa: CASSFSGAETQYF; CDR3nt: TGTGCCAGCAGCTTTTCGGGGGCAGAGACCCAGTACTTC
v_gene: TRBV12-3/TRBV12-4; j_gene: TRBJ1-6; d_gene: .; abundance: .; CDR3aa: CASSLRTNSPLHF; CDR3nt: TGTGCCAGCAGTTTGAGGACTAATTCACCCCTCCACTTT
v_gene: TRBV19; j_gene: TRBJ2-3; d_gene: TRBD1; abundance: once; CDR3aa: CASSIALGTGSSGTQYF; CDR3nt: TGTGCCAGTAGTATAGCCCTCGGGACAGGGTCTTCAGGTACGCAGTATTTT
v_gene: TRBV20-1; j_gene: TRBJ2-5; d_gene: .; abundance: .; CDR3aa: CSPVVQYF; CDR3nt: TGCAGCCCCGTGGTCCAGTACTTC
v_gene: TRBV5-6; j_gene: TRBJ1-1; d_gene: .; abundance: .; CDR3aa: CASSLRGATEAFF; CDR3nt: TGTGCCAGCAGCTTGAGGGGGGCCACTGAAGCTTTCTTT
v_gene: TRBV7-2; j_gene: TRBJ2-5; d_gene: .; abundance: once; CDR3aa: CASSSYWGKETQYF; CDR3nt: TGTGCCAGCAGCTCCTATTGGGGTAAAGAGACCCAGTACTTC
v_gene: TRBV27; j_gene: TRBJ2-7; d_gene: .; abundance: few; CDR3aa: CASGPTVRDYEQYF; CDR3nt: TGTGCCAGCGGCCCCACGGTGAGGGACTACGAGCAGTACTTC
v_gene: TRBV5-5; j_gene: TRBJ2-4; d_gene: TRBD1; abundance: .; CDR3aa: CASSLAQGVGAKNIQYF; CDR3nt: TGTGCCAGCAGCTTGGCTCAGGGGGTCGGGGCCAAAAACATTCAGTACTTC
v_gene: TRBV11-2; j_gene: TRBJ1-6; d_gene: TRBD1; abundance: .; CDR3aa: CASSSLQGENSPLHF; CDR3nt: TGTGCCAGCAGCTCGCTACAGGGGGAAAATTCACCCCTCCACTTT
v_gene: TRBV20-1; j_gene: TRBJ2-7; d_gene: TRBD2; abundance: .; CDR3aa: CSASVLGSGTSSFYEQYF; CDR3nt: TGCAGTGCTAGTGTACTCGGATCGGGGACTAGCTCCTTCTACGAGCAGTACTTC